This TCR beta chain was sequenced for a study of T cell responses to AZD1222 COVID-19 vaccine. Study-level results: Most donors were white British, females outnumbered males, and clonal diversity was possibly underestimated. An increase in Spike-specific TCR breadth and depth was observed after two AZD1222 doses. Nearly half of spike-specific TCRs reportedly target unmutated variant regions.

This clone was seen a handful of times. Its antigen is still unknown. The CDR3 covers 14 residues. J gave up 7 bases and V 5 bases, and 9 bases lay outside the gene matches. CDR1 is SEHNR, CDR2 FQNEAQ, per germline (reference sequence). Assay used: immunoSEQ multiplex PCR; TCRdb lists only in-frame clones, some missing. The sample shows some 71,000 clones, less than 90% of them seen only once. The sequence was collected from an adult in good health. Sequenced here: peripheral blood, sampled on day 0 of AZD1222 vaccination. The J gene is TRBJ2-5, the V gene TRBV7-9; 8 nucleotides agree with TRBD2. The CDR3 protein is CASSEDSSGGTQYF. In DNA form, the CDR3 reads TGTGCCAGCAGCGAAGATTCCAGCGGGGGGACCCAGTACTTC.